This TCR beta chain stems from a study of blood T cell repertoires in COVID-19. From germline, CDR1 is SGHRS and CDR2 YFSETQ. The CDR3 sequence is 15 residues long. V lost 4 bases and J lost 4, with 17 bases in between. Measured with immunoSEQ multiplex PCR; TCRdb has only the in-frame clones, and not every one. The table includes more than 140,000 clones, approximately 80% detected once. The TCR comes from a human donor in a cohort sampled during active COVID-19. The V gene is TRBV5-1, the J gene TRBJ1-1; D is possibly TRBD1 (5 bases). The sequenced material came from peripheral blood. CDR3 loop: CASSTRTTSGTEAFF. The CDR3 DNA follows: TGCGCCAGCAGCACGAGGACAACTTCGGGCACTGAAGCTTTCTTT.